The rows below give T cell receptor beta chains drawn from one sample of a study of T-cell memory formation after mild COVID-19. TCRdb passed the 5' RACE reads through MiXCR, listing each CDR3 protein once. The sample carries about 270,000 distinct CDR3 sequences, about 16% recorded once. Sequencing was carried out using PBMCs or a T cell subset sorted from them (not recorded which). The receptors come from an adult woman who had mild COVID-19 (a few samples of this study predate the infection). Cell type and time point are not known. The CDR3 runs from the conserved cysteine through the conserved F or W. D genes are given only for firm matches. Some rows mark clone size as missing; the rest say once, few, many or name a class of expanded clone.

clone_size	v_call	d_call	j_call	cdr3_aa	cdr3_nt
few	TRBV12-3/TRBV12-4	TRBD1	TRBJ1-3	CASRLRTGSSTIYF	TGTGCCAGCAGGCTCCGGACAGGCTCAAGCACCATATATTTT
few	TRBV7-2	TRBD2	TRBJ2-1	CASSLVGAGGRNEQFF	TGTGCCAGCAGCTTAGTAGGGGCGGGGGGCCGGAATGAGCAGTTCTTC
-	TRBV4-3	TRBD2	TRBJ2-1	CASSQGPGTSETNEQFF	TGCGCCAGCAGCCAAGGACCCGGGACTAGCGAGACCAATGAGCAGTTCTTC
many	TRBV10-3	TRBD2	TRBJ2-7	CAISEVSGRRSLYEQYF	TGTGCCATCAGTGAGGTTAGCGGGAGACGATCCCTCTACGAGCAGTACTTC
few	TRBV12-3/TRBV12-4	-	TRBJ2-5	CASRWGRGVQETQYF	TGTGCCAGCAGATGGGGCAGGGGAGTCCAAGAGACCCAGTACTTC
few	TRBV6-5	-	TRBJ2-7	CASTSSLYEQYF	TGTGCCAGCACTTCTAGCTTGTACGAGCAGTACTTC
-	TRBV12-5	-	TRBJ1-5	CASGLDDEPQHF	TGTGCTAGTGGTTTGGACGACGAGCCCCAGCATTTT
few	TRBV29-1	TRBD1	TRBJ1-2	CSVVTGVRVFDGYTF	TGCAGCGTTGTCACAGGGGTGAGGGTGTTCGATGGCTACACCTTC
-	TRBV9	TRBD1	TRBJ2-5	CASSLWTGWGETQYF	TGTGCCAGCAGTTTATGGACAGGATGGGGGGAGACCCAGTACTTC
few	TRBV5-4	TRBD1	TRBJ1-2	CASSLAGDRGRHGYTF	TGTGCCAGCAGCTTGGCTGGGGACAGGGGGCGACACGGCTACACCTTC
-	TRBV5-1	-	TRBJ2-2	CASSPGGLQGRELFF	TGCGCCAGCAGCCCCGGCGGGCTCCAGGGGAGGGAGCTGTTTTTT
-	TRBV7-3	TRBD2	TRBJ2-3	CASSPLAASTDTQYF	TGTGCCAGCAGTCCACTAGCGGCCAGCACAGATACGCAGTATTTT
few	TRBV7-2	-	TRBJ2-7	CASSPGGIAGQYF	TGTGCCAGCAGCCCCGGGGGTATTGCTGGGCAGTACTTC
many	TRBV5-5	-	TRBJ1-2	CASSLGHYGYTF	TGTGCCAGCAGCTTGGGACACTATGGCTACACCTTC
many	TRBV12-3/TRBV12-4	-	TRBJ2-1	CASSLDRDDEQFF	TGTGCCAGCAGTTTAGACAGGGACGACGAGCAGTTCTTC
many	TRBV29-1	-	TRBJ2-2	CSVERTGELFF	TGCAGCGTTGAAAGGACCGGGGAGCTGTTTTTT
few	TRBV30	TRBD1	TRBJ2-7	CAWTHSTGFYEQYF	TGTGCCTGGACCCACTCGACAGGGTTCTACGAGCAGTACTTC
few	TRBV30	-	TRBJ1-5	CAWSVSRVNQPQHF	TGTGCCTGGAGTGTCTCCAGGGTCAATCAGCCCCAGCATTTT
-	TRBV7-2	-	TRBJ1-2	CASSLIASYGYTF	TGTGCCAGCAGCTTAATTGCCTCTTATGGCTACACCTTC
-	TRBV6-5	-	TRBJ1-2	CASSYSPGERYGYTF	TGTGCCAGCAGTTACTCGCCAGGAGAGAGATATGGCTACACCTTC
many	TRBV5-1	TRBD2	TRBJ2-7	CASSLGLAGLGEQYF	TGCGCCAGCAGCTTGGGGCTAGCGGGCCTGGGCGAGCAGTACTTC
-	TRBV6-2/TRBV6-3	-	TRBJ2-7	CASSYLGTFSYEQYF	TGTGCCAGCAGTTACTTGGGGACATTTTCCTACGAGCAGTACTTC
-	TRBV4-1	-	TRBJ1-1	CASSQYYGGGTEAFF	TGCGCCAGCAGCCAATACTATGGGGGAGGTACTGAAGCTTTCTTT
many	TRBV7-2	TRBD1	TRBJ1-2	CASSLQGATVGYTF	TGTGCCAGCAGCTTACAGGGGGCAACCGTTGGCTACACCTTC
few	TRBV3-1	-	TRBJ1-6	CASGFRGGNSPLHF	TGTGCCAGCGGGTTTCGGGGAGGTAATTCACCCCTCCACTTT
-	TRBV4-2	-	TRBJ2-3	CASSQEGWADTQYF	TGTGCCAGCAGCCAAGAGGGGTGGGCAGATACGCAGTATTTT
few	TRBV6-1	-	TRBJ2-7	CASGGNSYEQYF	TGTGCCAGCGGGGGAAACTCCTACGAGCAGTACTTC
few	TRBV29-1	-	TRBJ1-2	CSVEDPGNYGYTF	TGCAGCGTTGAAGATCCAGGGAACTATGGCTACACCTTC
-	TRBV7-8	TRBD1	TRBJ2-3	CASSHGQGKDTQYF	TGTGCCAGCAGCCACGGACAGGGAAAAGATACGCAGTATTTT
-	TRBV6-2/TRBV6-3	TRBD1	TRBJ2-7	CASSWTGGYEQYF	TGTGCCAGCAGTTGGACAGGGGGCTACGAGCAGTACTTC
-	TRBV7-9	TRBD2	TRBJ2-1	CASSLRSGGADNEQFF	TGTGCCAGCAGCTTAAGGAGCGGGGGGGCCGACAATGAGCAGTTCTTC
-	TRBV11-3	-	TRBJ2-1	CASSLSGYNEQFF	TGTGCCAGCAGCTTGAGTGGTTACAATGAGCAGTTCTTC
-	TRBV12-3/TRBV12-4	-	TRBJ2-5	CASSPGGRGRETQYF	TGTGCCAGCAGCCCCGGGGGCAGGGGGAGAGAGACCCAGTACTTC
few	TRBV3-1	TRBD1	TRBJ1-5	CASSPGTDNQPQHF	TGTGCCAGCAGTCCCGGGACAGATAATCAGCCCCAGCATTTT
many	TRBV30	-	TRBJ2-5	CAWSVGIQETQYF	TGTGCCTGGAGTGTGGGGATCCAAGAGACCCAGTACTTC
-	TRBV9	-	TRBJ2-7	CASSVDLGTYEQYF	TGTGCCAGCAGCGTAGATCTCGGAACCTACGAGCAGTACTTC
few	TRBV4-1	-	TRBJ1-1	CASSQLGFGPGGAFF	TGCGCCAGCAGCCAACTAGGGTTCGGCCCCGGTGGAGCTTTCTTT
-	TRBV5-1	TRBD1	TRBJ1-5	CASSFEGAQPQHF	TGCGCCAGCAGCTTCGAGGGGGCTCAGCCCCAGCATTTT